The 11 T cell receptor beta chains listed next were all sequenced from one sample in a study of T-cell memory formation after mild COVID-19 (dated by TCRdb to about 2021). Libraries were made using 5' RACE. Sequenced using an Illumina NovaSeq 6000. Through fastp at Q25 and MiXCR, TCRdb rebuilt clones from the public reads, retaining in-frame beta chains. For every CDR3 protein sequence, its rows merge into one entry that carries the most common genes and DNA. This sample holds 500,000 to 650,000 distinct CDR3 sequences; less than 25% were observed only once. About 8.4% of the sample is in the top ten clones. The sequenced material came from PBMCs or a T cell subset sorted from them (not recorded which). These receptor sequences come from an adult woman who had mild COVID-19 (a few samples of this study predate the infection). The sample titles of this study are shuffled in the database, so cell type and time point are left out; the donor was told from shared clones.

J is TRBJ2-1 and V is TRBV4-1; 7 bases line up with TRBD1. CDR1 MGHRA and CDR2 YSYEKL come from the germline V gene. V lost 4 bases, J lost 3 bases, and 6 bases stayed unmatched. This CDR3 is 15 amino acids long. The CDR3 sequence is CASSRDSLVYNEQFF. The CDR3 DNA sequence: TGCGCCAGCAGCCGGGACAGCCTAGTCTACAATGAGCAGTTCTTC.

This chain joins TRBV20-1 and TRBJ1-1; 7 bases agree with TRBD1. Germline CDR1 DFQATT, CDR2 SNEGSKA (reference sequence). The CDR3 has 14 residues. Trimming removed 6 bases from V and 5 bases from J; junction bases left unmatched: 12. The DNA of the CDR3 is TGCAGTGCCGAAACTGACAGGGCGGGGACTGAAGCTTTCTTT. Its protein is CSAETDRAGTEAFF.

The chain links TRBV7-8 to TRBJ2-2; D gene ambiguous. CDR3 length: 15 amino acids. Germline V CDR1 and CDR2: SGHVS, FQNEAQ. The V gene lost 5 bases and the J gene lost 1 base, with 11 bases spanning the gap. The chain's CDR3 is CASSPSNVNTGELFF. CDR3 sequence (DNA): TGTGCCAGCAGCCCAAGTAACGTGAACACCGGGGAGCTGTTTTTT.

Only a few counts were recorded for this clonotype. V gene TRBV6-5 combines with J gene TRBJ1-1; D remains ambiguous. The CDR3 covers 13 residues. The germline V and J ends were trimmed by 2 bases and 1 base, with 5 bases remaining between them. Germline-derived CDR1 and CDR2 are MNHEY and SVGAGI. The CDR3 DNA sequence: TGTGCCAGCAGTTACGAGGAGAACACTGAAGCTTTCTTT. It translates to CASSYEENTEAFF.

J is TRBJ2-3 and V is TRBV7-3; the D is unclear. CDR1 and CDR2 from the germline V gene are SGHTA and FQGTGA. CDR3 size: 14 residues. V gave up 7 bases and J gave up 0 bases, with 11 bases separating them. CDR3 sequence: CASTSGLSTDTQYF. The CDR3 coding sequence is TGTGCCAGCACCTCCGGGCTGAGCACAGATACGCAGTATTTT.

The rearrangement links TRBV9 to TRBJ1-5, with TRBD1 matching 8 bases. The junction had 12 bases not matched to a gene; V was cut back by 4 bases and J by 6 bases. The CDR3 totals 16 residues. The V gene's germline CDR1 is SGDLS and CDR2 YYNGEE. CDR3: CASSYGSGGLGQPQHF. CDR3 DNA sequence: TGTGCCAGCAGCTACGGATCAGGGGGCTTGGGTCAGCCCCAGCATTTT.

V usage is TRBV12-3 or TRBV12-4 and J usage is TRBJ2-3; D not resolved. V lost 3 bases and J 5 bases, leaving 9 bases between the germline ends. This CDR3 spans 13 amino acids. The CDR3 DNA reads as TGTGCCAGCAGTTTCCTGGCGGAAGATACGCAGTATTTT. It codes for CASSFLAEDTQYF.

The DNA of the CDR3 is TGTGCCAGCAGCATACAGGGTAAAGGCTACACCTTC. It specifies CASSIQGKGYTF. J is TRBJ1-2 and V is TRBV2, with a possible D match to TRBD1 (6 bases). V lost 6 bases and J lost 8, with 13 bases in between. The CDR3 has 12 amino acids. CDR1 and CDR2 from the germline V gene are SNHLY and FYNNEI. Full variable domain (remainder filled in from reference TRBV2 and TRBJ1-2): EPEVTQTPSHQVTQMGQEVILRCVPISNHLYFYWYRQILGQKVEFLVSFYNNEISEKSEIFDDQFSVERPDGSNFTLKIRSTKLEDSAMYFCASSIQGKGYTFGSGTRLTVV.

The chain combines TRBV10-3 with TRBJ1-1, with D maybe TRBD1 (5 bases). The germline CDR1 and CDR2 sequences are ENHRY and SYGVKD. The CDR3 is made up of 13 amino acids. V lost 2 bases and J 7 bases, leaving 11 bases between the germline ends. The CDR3 DNA sequence: TGTGCCATCAGTGAGACAGGACACCATGAAGCTTTCTTT. It encodes CAISETGHHEAFF.

The V and J genes are TRBV5-6 and TRBJ2-5; either TRBD1 or TRBD2 may supply D (5 bases each). The CDR3 runs to 14 residues. V was trimmed by 4 bases and J by 4 bases, leaving 14 bases between them. From germline, CDR1 is SGHDT and CDR2 YYEEEE. The CDR3 reads CASSPWGRGETQYF. The DNA of the CDR3 is TGTGCCAGCAGCCCTTGGGGACGGGGAGAGACCCAGTACTTC.

The J gene is TRBJ1-1, the V gene TRBV3-1, with TRBD1 as a possible D gene (5 bases). The CDR3 is 15 amino acids. Germline V CDR1 and CDR2: LGHDT, YNNKEL (reference sequence). Trimming pared 6 bases from V and 0 bases from J, leaving 14 bases between. The CDR3 DNA sequence: TGTGCCAGCAGGGCCCAGGGAAGGGTGAACACTGAAGCTTTCTTT. This encodes CASRAQGRVNTEAFF.